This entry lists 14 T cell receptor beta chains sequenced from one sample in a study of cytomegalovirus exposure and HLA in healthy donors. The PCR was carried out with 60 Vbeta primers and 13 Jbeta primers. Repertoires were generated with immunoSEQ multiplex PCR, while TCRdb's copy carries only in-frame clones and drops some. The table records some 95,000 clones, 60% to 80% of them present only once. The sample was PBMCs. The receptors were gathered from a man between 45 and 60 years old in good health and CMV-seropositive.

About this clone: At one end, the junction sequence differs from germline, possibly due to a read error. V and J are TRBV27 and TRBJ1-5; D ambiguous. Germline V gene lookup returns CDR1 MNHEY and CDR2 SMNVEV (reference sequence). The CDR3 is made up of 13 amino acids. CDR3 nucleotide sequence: TGTGCCAGCAGTTTATCTGCGAGGCAGCCCCAGAATTTT. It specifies CASSLSARQPQNF.

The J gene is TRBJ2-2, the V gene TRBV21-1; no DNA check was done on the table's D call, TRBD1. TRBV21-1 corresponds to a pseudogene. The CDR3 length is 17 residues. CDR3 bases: TGTGCCAGCAGACAGGACAGGGACAGATTGAACACCGGGGAGCTGTTTTTT. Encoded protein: CASRQDRDRLNTGELFF.

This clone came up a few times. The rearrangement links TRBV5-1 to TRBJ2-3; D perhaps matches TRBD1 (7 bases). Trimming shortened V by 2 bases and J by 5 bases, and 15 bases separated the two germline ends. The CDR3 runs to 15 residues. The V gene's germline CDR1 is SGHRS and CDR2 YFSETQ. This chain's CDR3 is CASSFGPRGEDTQYF. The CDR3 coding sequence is TGCGCCAGCAGCTTCGGGCCCAGGGGGGAAGATACGCAGTATTTT.

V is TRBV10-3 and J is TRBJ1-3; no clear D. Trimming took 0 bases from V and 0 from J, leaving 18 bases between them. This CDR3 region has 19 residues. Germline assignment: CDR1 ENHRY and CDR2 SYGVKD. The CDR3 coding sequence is TGTGCCATCAGTGAGTCGAGTGATTTCCCGCTCCTCTCTGGAAACACCATATATTTT. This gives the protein CAISESSDFPLLSGNTIYF.

This CDR3 reads CASRGRQGGDEKLFF. CDR3 nucleotides: TGTGCCAGCAGGGGGAGACAGGGCGGGGATGAAAAACTGTTTTTT. The chain couples TRBV2 to TRBJ1-4; 7 bases map to TRBD1. V dropped 6 bases and J dropped 6; count of bases not matched to a gene: 10. CDR1 and CDR2 from the germline V gene are SNHLY and FYNNEI. The CDR3 is 15 residues long.

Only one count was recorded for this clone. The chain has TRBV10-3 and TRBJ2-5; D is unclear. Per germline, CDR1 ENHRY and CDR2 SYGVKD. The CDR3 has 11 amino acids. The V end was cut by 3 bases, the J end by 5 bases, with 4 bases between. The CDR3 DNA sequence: TGTGCCATCAGTGACGGGGAGACCCAGTACTTC. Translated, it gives CAISDGETQYF.

CDR3 sequence reads: CASSPRGQGASGANVLTF. CDR3 nucleotide sequence: TGTGCCAGCTCACCACGCGGACAGGGGGCTTCTGGGGCCAACGTCCTGACTTTC. V gene TRBV18 combines with J gene TRBJ2-6; 11 bases agree with TRBD1. Unmatched junction bases numbered 3, after V lost 1 base and J lost 1 base. The V gene's germline CDR1 is KGHSH and CDR2 LQKENI. The CDR3 contains 18 residues.

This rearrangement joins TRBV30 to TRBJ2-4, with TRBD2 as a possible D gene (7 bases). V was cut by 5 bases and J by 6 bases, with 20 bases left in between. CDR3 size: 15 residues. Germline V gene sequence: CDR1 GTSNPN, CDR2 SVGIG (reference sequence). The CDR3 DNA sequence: TGTGCCTGGGGTAGTGGGGGGGCCCGGGGAAACATTCAGTACTTC. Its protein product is CAWGSGGARGNIQYF.

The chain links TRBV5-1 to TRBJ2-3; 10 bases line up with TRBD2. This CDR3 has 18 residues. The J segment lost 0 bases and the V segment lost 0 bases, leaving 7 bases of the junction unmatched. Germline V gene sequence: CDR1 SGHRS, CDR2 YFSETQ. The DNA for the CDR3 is TGCGCCAGCAGCTTGGAGGCTAGCGGGGGTACCAGCACAGATACGCAGTATTTT. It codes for CASSLEASGGTSTDTQYF.

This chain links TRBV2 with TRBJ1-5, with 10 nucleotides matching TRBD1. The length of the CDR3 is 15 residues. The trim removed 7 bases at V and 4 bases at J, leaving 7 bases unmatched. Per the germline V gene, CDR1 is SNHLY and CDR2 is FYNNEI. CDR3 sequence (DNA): TGTGCCAGCATTCGGGACAGGGGCAGGAATCAGCCCCAGCATTTT. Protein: CASIRDRGRNQPQHF.

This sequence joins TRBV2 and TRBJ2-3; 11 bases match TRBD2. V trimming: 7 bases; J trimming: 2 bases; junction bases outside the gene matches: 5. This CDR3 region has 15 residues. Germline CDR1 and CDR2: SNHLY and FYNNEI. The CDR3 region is CASKKLAGATDTQYF. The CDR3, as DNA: TGTGCCAGCAAGAAACTAGCGGGGGCCACAGATACGCAGTATTTT.

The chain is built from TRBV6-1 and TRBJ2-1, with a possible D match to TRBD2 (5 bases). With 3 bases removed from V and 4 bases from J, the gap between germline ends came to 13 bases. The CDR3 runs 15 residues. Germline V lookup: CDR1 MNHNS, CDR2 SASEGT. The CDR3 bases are TGTGCCAGCAGTGAGGTGGCGGACTTTTACAATGAGCAGTTCTTC. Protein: CASSEVADFYNEQFF.

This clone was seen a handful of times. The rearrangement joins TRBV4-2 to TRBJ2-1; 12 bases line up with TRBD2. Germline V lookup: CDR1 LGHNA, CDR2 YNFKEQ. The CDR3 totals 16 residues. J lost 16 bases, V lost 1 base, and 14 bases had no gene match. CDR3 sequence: CASSQGRPSGGGERFF. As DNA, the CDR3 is TGTGCCAGCAGCCAAGGGCGGCCTAGCGGGGGGGGTGAGCGCTTCTTC.

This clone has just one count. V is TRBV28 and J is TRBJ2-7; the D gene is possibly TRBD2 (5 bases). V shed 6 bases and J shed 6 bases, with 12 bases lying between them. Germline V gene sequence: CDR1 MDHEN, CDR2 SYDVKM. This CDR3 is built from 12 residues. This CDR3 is CASSFRRSEQYF. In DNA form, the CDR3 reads TGTGCCAGCAGCTTCAGGAGGAGCGAGCAGTACTTC.